This TCR beta chain was documented in a study of human T cells and chemical hapten exposure. The overall study: Sensitization employed 2% DPC on about 2 cm by about 2 cm of upper inner arm skin.

Each CDR3 protein gets one entry after TCRdb re-called the RACE reads with MiXCR. The sample holds 95,000 to 150,000 distinct CDR3 sequences, 11% seen once. Time point given: patch test 3, about 24 weeks after DPC sensitization. The treatment was: therapeutic diphenylcyclopropenone sensitization with weekly scalp DPC. Staff drew blood before applying each patch test. Alopecia patients deemed DPC-suitable, aged 18 to 70, excluding pregnancy. Points from the study as a whole: The donors suffered from alopecia, so their immune response may not match that of healthy people.

This clonotype has a handful of counts. What it binds is not known. Germline V gives CDR1 SNHLY, CDR2 FYNNEI. V was shortened by 3 bases and J by 3 bases, with 6 bases between the two germline ends. CDR3 length: 12 amino acids. The receptor was derived from a woman aged 45-65 years with alopecia areata. Some clones in this sample may be carry-over from other donors' samples. Specimen: whole blood, collected in connection with sensitization to the hapten diphenylcyclopropenone (DPC). V is TRBV2 and J is TRBJ2-7; D gene ambiguous. CDR3 bases: TGTGCCAGCAGTGAGGGCAACTACGAGCAGTACTTC. It translates to CASSEGNYEQYF. Full variable domain (rest looked up from reference TRBV2 and TRBJ2-7): EPEVTQTPSHQVTQMGQEVILRCVPISNHLYFYWYRQILGQKVEFLVSFYNNEISEKSEIFDDQFSVERPDGSNFTLKIRSTKLEDSAMYFCASSEGNYEQYFGPGTRLTVT.